The clone carrying this T cell receptor (beta chain) is a singleton in its sample. What it binds is unknown. From the 5' RACE reads, TCRdb called clonotypes with MiXCR, one entry per CDR3 protein. In the table there are 300,000 to 450,000 distinct CDR3 sequences, roughly 7.5% of which are singletons. The sample belongs to a study of T cells after yellow fever vaccination. Points from the study as a whole: Though weaker, the secondary response peaked faster, on day 5 versus 15. Contaminants from the bulk population, in the form of abundant clonotypes, could be found in FACS-sorted repertoires. Booster sampling recovered most clones from primary vaccination (roughly 97% CD4, approximately 90% CD8).

This clonotype was sampled from a man between 18 and 35 years old who received the YFV17D yellow fever vaccine. The sample was PBMCs, taken about 41 days after the first yellow fever vaccination.

In DNA, the CDR3 is TGTGCCACCAGCAGACCAGCAACTCGGAATGAAAAACTGTTTTTT. It specifies CATSRPATRNEKLFF. V and J are TRBV15 and TRBJ1-4; D is unclear. Germline V lookup: CDR1 LNHNV, CDR2 YYDKDF (reference sequence). The CDR3 has 15 amino acids. V gave up 2 bases and J gave up 5 bases, with 12 bases separating them.